The 16 T cell receptor beta chains below come from one sample, sequenced in a study of cytomegalovirus exposure and HLA in healthy donors. PCR amplification relied on 60 Vbeta primers (plus 13 Jbeta primers). This table comes from immunoSEQ multiplex PCR, and its TCRdb copy is limited to in-frame clones, with some not included. Of roughly 200,000 clones in the sample, 79% were seen once. Sequenced input: PBMCs. The receptor set was obtained from a woman in her thirties in good health and CMV-seropositive.

In the case of this clone: It is likely a read error, because the conserved phenylalanine at the end of the CDR3 is missing. J is TRBJ1-2 and V is TRBV7-8, with D possibly being TRBD1 (5 bases). V was shortened by 5 bases and J by 4 bases, with 11 bases between the two germline ends. Germline V gene data show CDR1 as SGHVS and CDR2 as FQNEAQ. The CDR3 contains 13 residues. The CDR3 sequence is CASSPDSRYGYTL. The CDR3 bases are TGTGCCAGCAGCCCAGACAGCCGCTATGGCTACACCCTC.

The chain carries TRBV7-9 and TRBJ1-2; maybe TRBD1 (6 bases). Germline values: CDR1 SEHNR, CDR2 FQNEAQ (reference sequence). The CDR3 spans 18 residues. Trimming left V 8 bases short and J 6 bases short, with 31 bases between. The CDR3 region has the DNA TGTGCCAGCGGGGCCGGACAGCTGGTCAGGATCGGGTATGATGGCTACACCTTC. It encodes CASGAGQLVRIGYDGYTF.

The genes are TRBV9 and TRBJ2-7, with D perhaps matching TRBD1 (6 bases). This CDR3 is 12 amino acids long. CDR1 is SGDLS, CDR2 YYNGEE, per germline. Trimming stripped 7 bases from V and 4 bases from J, with 12 bases between. The CDR3 sequence is CASGGQTYEQYF. The CDR3 nucleotides are TGTGCCAGCGGGGGACAAACATACGAGCAGTACTTC.

V usage is TRBV6-5 and J usage is TRBJ1-1; D perhaps matches TRBD1 (5 bases). Germline assignment: CDR1 MNHEY and CDR2 SVGAGI. The V and J ends lost 2 bases and 1 base respectively, with 8 bases between them. CDR3 length: 14 amino acids. The CDR3 DNA reads TGTGCCAGCAGTTACGCCGGGGGGAACACTGAAGCTTTCTTT. Its translation: CASSYAGGNTEAFF.

This clone appeared a single time. The rearrangement joins TRBV9 to TRBJ1-1; D unresolved. The CDR3 totals 13 residues. Germline V CDR1 and CDR2: SGDLS, YYNGEE. V shed 3 bases and J shed 0 bases, with 6 bases lying between them. CDR3 sequence (DNA): TGTGCCAGCAGCGCCGGGGTGAACACTGAAGCTTTCTTT. Translated: CASSAGVNTEAFF.

The chain recombines TRBV5-1 with TRBJ2-3; TRBD2 matches at 11 bases. V lost 0 bases, J lost 6 bases, and 3 bases stayed unmatched. CDR1 and CDR2 from the germline V gene are SGHRS and YFSETQ. This CDR3 has 15 amino acids. DNA of the CDR3: TGCGCCAGCAGCTTGGGACTAGCGGGGCGGGATACGCAGTATTTT. Its translation: CASSLGLAGRDTQYF.

The rearrangement links TRBV11-2 to TRBJ2-1, with D uncertain. V lost 3 bases, J lost 2 bases, and 17 bases lay in between. Germline values: CDR1 SGHAT, CDR2 FQNNGV. The CDR3 loop spans 17 amino acids. In DNA form, the CDR3 reads TGTGCCAGCAGCTTCCCGGGTGGAGAGTATACCTACAATGAGCAGTTCTTC. It codes for CASSFPGGEYTYNEQFF.

The chain links TRBV4-2 to TRBJ2-1, with 7 nucleotides matching TRBD2. Looked up from germline, CDR1 is LGHNA and CDR2 is YNFKEQ. CDR3 length: 17 residues. V lost 0 bases, J lost 8 bases, and 13 bases stayed unmatched. This chain's CDR3 is CASSQEFVGGDRDEQFF. CDR3 DNA: TGTGCCAGCAGCCAAGAATTTGTGGGAGGGGATCGGGATGAGCAGTTCTTC.

This clone has a handful of counts. This sequence joins TRBV6-5 and TRBJ2-1, with D possibly matching TRBD2 (6 bases). The CDR3 covers 13 residues. Trimming removed 5 bases from V and 7 bases from J, with 12 bases in between. Germline V gene lookup returns CDR1 MNHEY and CDR2 SVGAGI. In DNA form, the CDR3 reads TGTGCCAGCAGTCGACTAGGCTCTAATGAGCAGTTCTTC. Its protein is CASSRLGSNEQFF.

The J gene is TRBJ2-1, the V gene TRBV2; TRBD2 is a possible D gene (6 bases). The CDR3 is made up of 13 amino acids. Trimming pared 7 bases from V and 6 bases from J, leaving 13 bases between. CDR1 SNHLY and CDR2 FYNNEI come from the germline V gene. The CDR3 region is CASMGDWSNEQFF. The CDR3 nucleotides are TGTGCCAGCATGGGGGACTGGTCCAATGAGCAGTTCTTC.

The chain joins TRBV27 to TRBJ1-1; weak D call: TRBD1 (6 bases). Germline V gives CDR1 MNHEY, CDR2 SMNVEV (reference sequence). The CDR3 spans 14 residues. V was clipped by 5 bases and J by 4 bases, with 14 bases between them. This CDR3 reads CASSGTSGLTEAFF. In nucleotides, the CDR3 is TGTGCCAGCAGTGGGACATCGGGCCTCACTGAAGCTTTCTTT.

This clone has a handful of counts. Within the sample, other DNA sequences also encode this same CDR3. The chain employs TRBV11-2 and TRBJ1-2; 7 positions match TRBD1. CDR1 and CDR2 (germline): SGHAT, FQNNGV. V shed 1 base and J 4 bases; nucleotides not matched to a gene: 0. CDR3 length equals 13 residues. The CDR3 DNA is TGTGCCAGCAGCTTAGGACAGGGCTATGGCTACACCTTC. Protein product: CASSLGQGYGYTF.

CDR3 loop: CASSHGSGGPGNTIYF. As DNA, the CDR3 is TGCGCCAGCAGCCACGGCTCCGGGGGACCTGGAAACACCATATATTTT. V is TRBV4-3 and J is TRBJ1-3, with D possibly being TRBD1 (5 bases). Germline V gene lookup returns CDR1 LGHNA and CDR2 YSLEER. V dropped 3 bases and J dropped 2 bases, with 14 bases sitting between them. This CDR3 is built from 16 residues.

The rearrangement links TRBV6-4 to TRBJ1-2; no clear D. CDR1 is MRHNA and CDR2 is SNTAGT in the germline V gene. Trimming took off 5 bases at V and 0 bases at J, with 10 bases between the two ends. The CDR3 has 14 amino acids. The chain's CDR3 is CASSPNPANYGYTF. The CDR3 nucleotides are TGTGCCAGCAGTCCAAACCCAGCTAACTATGGCTACACCTTC.

Only one count was recorded for this clone. The V and J genes are TRBV9 and TRBJ2-1, with D possibly being TRBD1 (6 bases). The CDR3 runs 16 residues. The V end was cut by 3 bases, the J end by 6 bases, with 19 bases between. Per the germline V gene, CDR1 is SGDLS and CDR2 is YYNGEE. CDR3 protein: CASSAKRQERGNEQFF. The CDR3 bases are TGTGCCAGCAGCGCAAAACGACAGGAACGGGGCAATGAGCAGTTCTTC.

V is TRBV6-1 and J is TRBJ1-6; 7 nucleotides align to TRBD1. Per the germline V gene, CDR1 is MNHNS and CDR2 is SASEGT. The CDR3 runs 14 residues. With 11 bases clipped from V and 5 bases from J, the junction kept 9 bases outside the gene matches. This CDR3 reads CACPGTAHNSPLHF. In DNA, the CDR3 is TGTGCCTGCCCAGGGACAGCCCATAATTCACCCCTCCACTTT.